These 18 T cell receptor beta chains came from one sample sequenced in a study of shared clonotypes between healthy human individuals. Clones were read by immunoSEQ multiplex PCR, and TCRdb kept only the in-frame ones, dropping some. The table has about 2.1 million clones, 85% to 95% seen once. Naive CD8 cells lacked CD45RO and underwent positive selection for CCR7, leaving out terminally differentiated effector memory CD45RA+ cells. Sequenced material: naive CD8+ T cells from PBMCs. The receptors stem from a man between 18 and 35 years old in good health. Some clones in this sample may be carry-over from other donors' samples.

The rearrangement joins TRBV14 to TRBJ2-1; D gene ambiguous. Germline CDR1 reads SGHDN; CDR2 reads FVKESK. The germline V and J ends were trimmed by 6 bases and 2 bases, with 11 bases remaining between them. This CDR3 contains 14 residues. The CDR3 nucleotides read TGTGCCAGCAGACGAGGCGGCCCCTACAATGAGCAGTTCTTC. Its protein is CASRRGGPYNEQFF.

Concerning this clone itself: The sample holds other DNA sequences that translate to the same CDR3. The genes are TRBV5-1 and TRBJ2-7; D is uncertain. Per the germline V gene, CDR1 is SGHRS and CDR2 is YFSETQ. Trimming left V 4 bases short and J 1 base short, with 3 bases between. CDR3 size: 11 residues. CDR3: CASSESYEQYF. The CDR3 nucleotides read TGCGCCAGCAGCGAATCCTACGAGCAGTACTTC.

The chain has TRBV28 and TRBJ2-3, with TRBD2 matching over 7 bases. Losses at the gene ends were 2 bases for V and 4 bases for J; bases not matched to a gene: 9. Germline V gives CDR1 MDHEN, CDR2 SYDVKM. The CDR3 has 16 amino acids. CDR3 nucleotide sequence: TGTGCCAGCAGTTTACGCCTAGGTGGGAGGGCAGATACGCAGTATTTT. Its protein is CASSLRLGGRADTQYF.

This chain connects TRBV25-1 to TRBJ2-2; no firm D call. V was pared by 5 bases and J by 3 bases, with 4 bases between. The V gene's germline CDR1 is MGHDK and CDR2 SYGVNS. The CDR3 is 12 amino acids. CDR3 region: CASSYYTGELFF. CDR3 nucleotide sequence: TGTGCCAGCAGTTATTACACCGGGGAGCTGTTTTTT.

The chain couples TRBV5-1 to TRBJ1-1; D call uncertain. Per germline, CDR1 SGHRS and CDR2 YFSETQ. Trimming took off 0 bases at V and 2 bases at J, with 20 bases between the two ends. The CDR3 is 18 amino acids. The CDR3, as DNA: TGCGCCAGCAGCTTGGCCACTTCATCCTCGTTGGGTAACACTGAAGCTTTCTTT. It encodes CASSLATSSSLGNTEAFF.

The chain links TRBV7-8 to TRBJ2-7, with D unclear. Germline lookup yields CDR1 SGHVS and CDR2 FQNEAQ. The CDR3 loop spans 13 amino acids. Trimming stripped 5 bases from V and 1 base from J, with 9 bases between. CDR3 in DNA: TGTGCCAGCAGCCTGGACCGGTCCTACGAGCAGTACTTC. Its protein is CASSLDRSYEQYF. The full variable domain, rest sourced from reference TRBV7-8 and TRBJ2-7, is GAGVSQSPRYKVAKRGQDVALRCDPISGHVSLFWYQQALGQGPEFLTYFQNEAQLDKSGLPSDRFFAERPEGSVSTLKIQRTQQEDSAVYLCASSLDRSYEQYFGPGTRLTVT.

The rearrangement uses TRBV19 and TRBJ2-1; TRBD2 matches at 9 bases. Germline V gene lookup returns CDR1 LNHDA and CDR2 SQIVND (reference sequence). Trimming took 0 bases from V and 5 from J; bases not matched to a gene: 8. CDR3 length equals 17 residues. CDR3 sequence: CASSIDPVASGNNEQFF. The CDR3 bases are TGTGCCAGTAGTATAGATCCTGTGGCTAGCGGGAACAATGAGCAGTTCTTC.

V and J are TRBV6-5 and TRBJ1-2, with D possibly matching TRBD1 (5 bases). Trimming took 2 bases from V and 3 from J, leaving 7 bases between them. This CDR3 is built from 13 residues. Germline V CDR1 and CDR2: MNHEY, SVGAGI. The CDR3 sequence is CASSYGAYYGYTF. The CDR3 DNA reads as TGTGCCAGCAGTTACGGGGCTTACTATGGCTACACCTTC.

V gene TRBV10-3 combines with J gene TRBJ2-1; D may be TRBD1 (5 bases). The length of the CDR3 is 15 residues. V lost 4 bases, J lost 4 bases, and 14 bases lay in between. Germline V CDR1 and CDR2: ENHRY, SYGVKD. The CDR3 region has the DNA TGTGCCATCAGTGGGGGCGGAGCGATGTACAATGAGCAGTTCTTC. It translates to CAISGGGAMYNEQFF.

This chain links TRBV4-1 with TRBJ2-3, with TRBD2 identical over 11 bases. CDR3 size: 15 residues. Germline CDR1 reads MGHRA; CDR2 reads YSYEKL. J gave up 14 bases and V 0 bases, and 10 bases lay outside the gene matches. The CDR3: CASSQEVSLAGGPYF. As DNA, the CDR3 is TGCGCCAGCAGCCAAGAGGTTAGCTTAGCGGGAGGGCCGTATTTT.

The V and J genes are TRBV4-3 and TRBJ1-4; D uncertain. Trimming left V 0 bases short and J 8 bases short, with 19 bases between. The CDR3 runs 17 residues. From germline, CDR1 is LGHNA and CDR2 YSLEER. The CDR3: CASSQDRGGGEGEKLFF. Here the CDR3 DNA reads TGCGCCAGCAGCCAAGATCGGGGTGGCGGAGAAGGGGAAAAACTGTTTTTT.

The chain couples TRBV5-6 to TRBJ2-7; D remains unclear. The germline V gene has CDR1 SGHDT and CDR2 YYEEEE. V dropped 4 bases and J dropped 0 bases, with 8 bases sitting between them. This CDR3 has 13 residues. The CDR3 reads CASSRRSSYEQYF. Here the CDR3 DNA reads TGTGCCAGCAGCCGAAGGAGCTCCTACGAGCAGTACTTC.

The chain recombines TRBV28 with TRBJ2-7; 11 bases align to TRBD2. The CDR3 has 18 residues. Trimming removed 2 bases from V and 1 base from J; junction bases left unmatched: 10. Germline CDR1 reads MDHEN; CDR2 reads SYDVKM. DNA of the CDR3: TGTGCCAGCAGTTTAGCGAGGCTAGCGGGAGGCCAATCCTACGAGCAGTACTTC. As protein: CASSLARLAGGQSYEQYF.

The V and J genes are TRBV19 and TRBJ1-5; 7 nucleotides align to TRBD1. This CDR3 has 15 amino acids. The trim removed 5 bases at V and 4 bases at J, leaving 8 bases unmatched. Germline values: CDR1 LNHDA, CDR2 SQIVND (reference sequence). Here the CDR3 reads CASSSDDRVNQPQHF. The CDR3 DNA follows: TGTGCCAGTAGTTCGGATGACAGGGTGAATCAGCCCCAGCATTTT.

As for this clone: Other DNA sequences from this sample encode an identical CDR3 as well. V usage is TRBV7-9 and J usage is TRBJ1-2, with D tentatively TRBD1 (6 bases). Trimming cost V 5 bases and J 2 bases, with 9 bases left between them. CDR3 size: 13 residues. The germline V gene encodes CDR1 SEHNR and CDR2 FQNEAQ (reference sequence). This CDR3 reads CASSPTGNYGYTF. CDR3 sequence (DNA): TGTGCCAGCAGCCCGACAGGCAACTATGGCTACACCTTC.

The chain links TRBV5-1 to TRBJ2-1, with 16 nucleotides matching TRBD2. There are 20 residues in the CDR3. The V segment lost 5 bases and the J segment 0 bases; nucleotides outside the gene matches: 11. The germline gives CDR1 SGHRS, CDR2 YFSETQ. The CDR3 DNA sequence: TGCGCCAGCAGTGTGGGACTAGCGGGAGGGCCCTCCCTCTCCTACAATGAGCAGTTCTTC. As protein: CASSVGLAGGPSLSYNEQFF.

V gene TRBV11-2 combines with J gene TRBJ2-1, with D possibly matching TRBD2 (6 bases). CDR1 SGHAT and CDR2 FQNNGV come from the germline V gene. V lost 1 base, J lost 6 bases, and 13 bases lay in between. The CDR3 consists of 15 residues. CDR3 nucleotides: TGTGCCAGCAGCTTAGCGGGAGTGACTGGCAATGAGCAGTTCTTC. It translates to CASSLAGVTGNEQFF.

The rearrangement links TRBV7-8 to TRBJ2-7, with D uncertain. V shed 3 bases and J shed 3 bases, with 18 bases lying between them. There are 16 residues in the CDR3. CDR1 is SGHVS and CDR2 is FQNEAQ in the germline V gene. The CDR3 here is CASSFQDDPGLYEQYF. The CDR3, as DNA: TGTGCCAGCAGCTTCCAAGACGACCCCGGGCTCTACGAGCAGTACTTC.